This T cell receptor beta chain was recorded in a study of follicular helper T cells after annual influenza vaccination. Germline assignment: CDR1 MNHEY and CDR2 SVGAGI. There are 11 residues in the CDR3. V was pared by 4 bases and J by 4 bases, with 5 bases between. Generated by immunoSEQ multiplex PCR, the TCRdb table keeps only in-frame clones and is missing some. The data show about 4,900 clones, with nearly 85% seen just once and about 1% held by the top ten. The time point: 2015-2016 season, 7 days after influenza vaccination. The sequencing used CXCR5+ CD38- circulating T follicular helper cells from blood, collected 7 days after influenza vaccination. Subset in this sample: circulating Tfh, non-naive CD4+CXCR5+PD-1+ (ICOS+CD38+ or ICOS-CD38-). This TCR was sampled from an adult who received the influenza vaccine. The chain uses TRBV6-5 and TRBJ2-7; D is unclear. The CDR3 loop is CASSFLYEQYF. The DNA of the CDR3 is TGTGCCAGCAGTTTTCTGTACGAGCAGTACTTC.